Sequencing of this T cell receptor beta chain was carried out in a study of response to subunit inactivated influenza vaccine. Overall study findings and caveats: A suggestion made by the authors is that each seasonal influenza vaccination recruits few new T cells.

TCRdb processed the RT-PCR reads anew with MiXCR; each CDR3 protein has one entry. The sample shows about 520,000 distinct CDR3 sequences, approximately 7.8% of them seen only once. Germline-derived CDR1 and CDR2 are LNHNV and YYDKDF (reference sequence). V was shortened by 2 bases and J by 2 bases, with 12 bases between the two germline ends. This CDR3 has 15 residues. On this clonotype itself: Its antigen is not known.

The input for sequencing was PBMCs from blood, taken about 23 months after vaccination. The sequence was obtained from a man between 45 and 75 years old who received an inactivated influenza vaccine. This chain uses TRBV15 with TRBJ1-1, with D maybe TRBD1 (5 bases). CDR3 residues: CATSRWDGLNTEAFF. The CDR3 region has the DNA TGTGCCACCAGCAGATGGGACGGGTTAAACACTGAAGCTTTCTTT.